This entry concerns a single T cell receptor (beta chain). Its matching antigen is unknown. The record originates from a study of early T cells in non-severe SARS-CoV-2 infection. Across the whole study: Sequencing input comprised bulk RNA from unsorted whole blood; chain pairing was not available. Study-level findings and limits: Using VDJdb, the matching emphasized anti-spike CD8 responses while missing private and CD4 specificities.

The CDR3 has 14 residues. Trimming left V 1 base short and J 4 bases short, with 11 bases between. TCRdb analysed the 5' RACE reads with MiXCR anew, one entry per CDR3 protein. The sample holds 21,000 or so distinct CDR3 sequences, nearly 5.5% seen once. Sequencing was done on a sample of whole blood. This sequence originates from an adult who was a healthcare worker with PCR-confirmed SARS-CoV-2 infection or an uninfected control (not recorded which). V gene TRBV12-3 or TRBV12-4 combines with J gene TRBJ2-7, with D perhaps TRBD1 (5 bases). The CDR3 DNA is TGTGCCAGCAGTTTAGGGCAGGGTTTTTACGAGCAGTACGTC. Protein product: CASSLGQGFYEQYV.